These 20 T cell receptor beta chains were all obtained from the same sample, sequenced in a study of blood T cell repertoires in COVID-19. Repertoires were generated with immunoSEQ multiplex PCR, while TCRdb's copy carries only in-frame clones and drops some. The sample holds around 300,000 clones, around 90% seen once. What was sequenced was peripheral blood. These receptors all come from a man aged 50 or older with active or convalescent COVID-19.

The chain recombines TRBV6-2 or TRBV6-3 with TRBJ2-5; 8 nucleotides line up with TRBD1. J lost 1 base, V lost 2 bases, and 9 bases had no gene match. CDR3 length: 17 amino acids. Germline V gene data show CDR1 as MNHEY and CDR2 as SVGEGT. This chain's CDR3 is CASSYALDRVAQETQYF. The CDR3 region has the DNA TGTGCCAGCAGTTACGCTTTGGACAGGGTCGCCCAAGAGACCCAGTACTTC.

The chain links TRBV29-1 to TRBJ2-7; 9 nucleotides line up with TRBD1. Germline V gene sequence: CDR1 SQVTM, CDR2 ANQGSEA. J lost 2 bases, V lost 3 bases, and 2 bases had no gene match. This CDR3 is 13 amino acids long. The CDR3 coding sequence is TGCAGCGTTGAGGGACAGGGAACCTACGAGCAGTACTTC. Translation gives CSVEGQGTYEQYF.

This chain uses TRBV19 with TRBJ2-7; 11 bases are shared with TRBD2. V shed 3 bases, J shed 1 base, and the junction held 2 bases outside the gene matches. Germline CDR1 is LNHDA and CDR2 is SQIVND (reference sequence). This CDR3 has 15 residues. Here the CDR3 reads CASSMGLADSYEQYF. CDR3 nucleotide sequence: TGTGCCAGTAGTATGGGACTAGCGGATTCCTACGAGCAGTACTTC.

This clone is a singleton in its sample. The chain carries TRBV18 and TRBJ1-4, with D unresolved. The CDR3 runs 13 residues. Germline CDR1 KGHSH, CDR2 LQKENI. Trimming left V 3 bases short and J 8 bases short, with 10 bases between. CDR3 region: CASSPEFGEKLFF. The CDR3 DNA reads as TGTGCCAGCTCACCTGAGTTCGGGGAAAAACTGTTTTTT.

V is TRBV2 and J is TRBJ1-2, with 7 bases that match TRBD1. CDR1 and CDR2 (germline): SNHLY, FYNNEI. The CDR3 contains 15 residues. Trimming cost V 1 base and J 4 bases; bases outside gene matches: 6. CDR3 sequence (DNA): TGTGCCAGCAGTGAAGGACAGGGAGAAACCTATGGCTACACCTTC. Translated, it gives CASSEGQGETYGYTF.

CDR3 residues: CASSSRAGGPRSEQYF. CDR3 DNA: TGTGCCAGCAGCTCAAGAGCGGGAGGGCCCCGATCCGAGCAGTACTTC. This sequence joins TRBV7-9 and TRBJ2-7; 10 bases are shared with TRBD2. Germline trimming cut 4 bases from V and 6 bases from J; bases unmatched to any gene: 12. This CDR3 is built from 16 residues. CDR1 is SEHNR and CDR2 is FQNEAQ in the germline V gene (reference sequence).

The rearrangement links TRBV10-3 to TRBJ1-4; the match to TRBD1 covers 8 bases. Germline values: CDR1 ENHRY, CDR2 SYGVKD. V was clipped by 5 bases and J by 4 bases; unmatched bases: 12. The CDR3 runs 17 residues. The CDR3 loop is CAISQNPRQGINEKLFF. The CDR3 region has the DNA TGTGCCATCAGTCAGAACCCTCGACAGGGGATTAATGAAAAACTGTTTTTT.

J is TRBJ1-2 and V is TRBV10-3; no definite D call. Trimming removed 3 bases from V and 4 bases from J, with 9 bases in between. The germline V gene has CDR1 ENHRY and CDR2 SYGVKD. CDR3 length equals 13 residues. The CDR3 loop is CAISEQSIYGYTF. The CDR3 bases are TGTGCCATCAGTGAACAGAGCATCTATGGCTACACCTTC.

The J gene is TRBJ1-5, the V gene TRBV5-1; 7 bases align to TRBD1. Germline-derived CDR1 and CDR2 are SGHRS and YFSETQ. The CDR3 extends over 14 amino acids. The ends lost 0 bases at V and 4 bases at J; junction bases unmatched: 1. The CDR3 region has the DNA TGCGCCAGCAGCTTGGAGGGGGCGAATCAGCCCCAGCATTTT. Translation gives CASSLEGANQPQHF.

The CDR3 DNA reads TGTGCCAGCAGTCGGGACAGGGCTTTACGGGAGCAGTACTTC. Translated, it gives CASSRDRALREQYF. The V and J genes are TRBV14 and TRBJ2-7; 9 positions agree with TRBD1. CDR3 length: 14 residues. Per the germline V gene, CDR1 is SGHDN and CDR2 is FVKESK. With 6 bases clipped from V and 7 bases from J, the junction kept 10 bases outside the gene matches. The full variable domain, its missing parts supplied by reference TRBV14 and TRBJ2-7, is EAGVTQFPSHSVIEKGQTVTLRCDPISGHDNLYWYRRVMGKEIKFLLHFVKESKQDESGMPNNRFLAERTGGTYSTLKVQPAELEDSGVYFCASSRDRALREQYFGPGTRLTVT.

This clone was picked up one time. The chain joins TRBV30 to TRBJ1-1, with D possibly TRBD1 on 5 matching bases. Germline V CDR1 and CDR2: GTSNPN, SVGIG (reference sequence). Trimming left V 2 bases short and J 11 bases short, with 15 bases between. CDR3 length: 12 amino acids. CDR3 in DNA: TGTGCCTGGAGTCGGGGGAACGGAGGGGCTTTCTTT. Protein: CAWSRGNGGAFF.

The V and J genes are TRBV6-5 and TRBJ2-1; D remains ambiguous. Germline V gives CDR1 MNHEY, CDR2 SVGAGI. V was trimmed by 2 bases and J by 10 bases, leaving 6 bases between them. The CDR3 contains 11 residues. CDR3 in amino acids: CASSYEEEQFF. The DNA of the CDR3 is TGTGCCAGCAGTTACGAGGAGGAGCAGTTCTTC.

The rearrangement joins TRBV27 to TRBJ1-1; no clear D. The ends were cut back, 7 bases at V and 0 bases at J, with 12 bases in the middle. Germline V gene sequence: CDR1 MNHEY, CDR2 SMNVEV (reference sequence). The length of the CDR3 is 14 residues. The CDR3 loop reads CASTMGGLNTEAFF. The CDR3 DNA reads TGTGCCAGCACTATGGGTGGGCTGAACACTGAAGCTTTCTTT.

V usage is TRBV7-7 and J usage is TRBJ2-1; 9 bases are a match to TRBD2. Germline CDR1 and CDR2: SSHAT and FNYEAQ (reference sequence). The ends lost 1 base at V and 7 bases at J; junction bases unmatched: 8. The CDR3 contains 16 residues. CDR3 sequence (DNA): TGTGCCAGCAGCTTAGACGGGGCTAGCGGGATGAATGAGCAGTTCTTC. As protein: CASSLDGASGMNEQFF.

The rearrangement uses TRBV11-2 and TRBJ1-2; the D gene is possibly TRBD1 (5 bases). The CDR3 contains 16 residues. Germline V gene data show CDR1 as SGHAT and CDR2 as FQNNGV. The ends were cut back, 5 bases at V and 4 bases at J, with 20 bases in the middle. The CDR3 nucleotides are TGTGCCAGCAGCCGTAACCCCCAGGGTTCCGGCTATGGCTACACCTTC. Protein product: CASSRNPQGSGYGYTF.

The genes are TRBV3-1 (or the pseudogene TRBV3-2) and TRBJ2-1; D perhaps matches TRBD1 (5 bases). CDR1 and CDR2 (germline): LGHDT, YNNKEL (reference sequence). The CDR3 is 15 residues long. Trimming pared 0 bases from V and 5 bases from J, leaving 11 bases between. In DNA, the CDR3 is TGTGCCAGCAGCCAAGAGGGCAAAGGGGACAATGAGCAGTTCTTC. Translated: CASSQEGKGDNEQFF.

Details on this clone: This CDR3 is also generated by other DNA sequences in the sample. J is TRBJ1-3 and V is TRBV29-1; unclear D gene. V was trimmed by 3 bases and J by 4 bases, leaving 10 bases between them. In germline, CDR1 is SQVTM, CDR2 ANQGSEA. The CDR3 loop spans 13 amino acids. The CDR3 here is CSVEVQFGNTIYF. CDR3 coding DNA: TGCAGCGTTGAGGTACAGTTCGGAAACACCATATATTTT.

The rearrangement links TRBV29-1 to TRBJ2-5; TRBD1 agrees at 9 bases. CDR1 is SQVTM, CDR2 ANQGSEA, per germline. The CDR3 contains 16 residues. V lost 1 base, J lost 1 base, and 7 bases stayed unmatched. CDR3 nucleotide sequence: TGCAGCGTTGAAGGGACAGGGGATGGCATCCAAGAGACCCAGTACTTC. Residues: CSVEGTGDGIQETQYF.

This sequence joins TRBV19 and TRBJ2-3; 7 positions match TRBD1. Germline lookup yields CDR1 LNHDA and CDR2 SQIVND (reference sequence). CDR3 length: 16 amino acids. V was clipped by 6 bases and J by 0 bases; unmatched bases: 9. The CDR3 sequence: CASRKGTAISTDTQYF. CDR3 DNA sequence: TGTGCCAGTAGGAAGGGGACAGCCATAAGCACAGATACGCAGTATTTT.

The rearrangement uses TRBV7-2 and TRBJ1-1; TRBD1 is a possible D gene (5 bases). Trimming left V 5 bases short and J 1 base short, with 14 bases between. The CDR3 has 15 amino acids. Germline values: CDR1 SGHTA, CDR2 FQGNSA. CDR3 loop: CASSRLGGWNTEAFF. The CDR3, as DNA: TGTGCCAGCAGCCGCCTGGGGGGGTGGAACACTGAAGCTTTCTTT.